This TCR beta chain is drawn from a study of blood T cells in healthy people across ages. The second PCR ran 7 to 11 cycles with a sample-barcoded 5' primer and J-beta primers. Each CDR3 protein gets one entry after TCRdb re-called the 5' RACE reads with MiXCR. In the table there are around 1.5 million distinct CDR3 sequences, roughly 30% of which are singletons. The trim removed 3 bases at V and 3 bases at J, leaving 4 bases unmatched. This CDR3 contains 15 residues. Germline V gives CDR1 SGHRS, CDR2 YFSETQ. General study findings and limits: The CMV status of each donor remained undetermined, and this could have confounded shifts in expanded clonotypes.

The donors, healthy Caucasians from Russia, were aged about 6 to 90. Each donor's blood draw was around 9.2 milliliters of peripheral blood. PBMCs were isolated at a quantity of at least 7 million per sample. This clonotype has just a few counts. Its antigen is not identified. Sequences were obtained from blood. This sequence joins TRBV5-1 and TRBJ2-1, with 9 bases fitting TRBD1. This sequence originates from a woman aged 30 to 39 in good health. The CDR3 nucleotides are TGCGCCAGCAGCTGGGGACAGGGAAGCTACAATGAGCAGTTCTTC. Its translation is CASSWGQGSYNEQFF.